This record covers a single TCR beta chain. Its specificity is not known. Together with a sample-barcoded 5' primer, a J-beta primer mix was included in a second PCR lasting roughly 6 to 12 cycles. MiXCR was run by TCRdb on the 5' RACE reads, yielding one entry per CDR3 protein. The repertoire consists of 1.6 million or so distinct CDR3 sequences, with about 35% occurring once and the leading ten covering around 11%. PBMCs, at least 6.5 million per sample, were isolated. This record belongs to a study of blood T cells in healthy people across ages. Study-level results: Across the age range, TCR beta diversity per million T cells fell in a roughly linear way. Leaving the PBMCs unsorted stopped any conclusive comparison of naive versus antigen-experienced cells.

This CDR3 is 15 amino acids long. In germline, CDR1 is MDHEN, CDR2 SYDVKM. V lost 7 bases, J lost 2 bases, and 18 bases lay in between. The sequence was collected from a woman in her 30s in good health. The sample comprised blood. The chain uses TRBV28 and TRBJ2-7; the D gene is possibly TRBD2 (7 bases). The DNA of the CDR3 is TGTGCCAGCACCTGGGGGGCTAGCGGTACCTACGAGCAGTACTTC. Residues: CASTWGASGTYEQYF. Looking up the rest from reference TRBV28 and TRBJ2-7 gives the full variable domain: DVKVTQSSRYLVKRTGEKVFLECVQDMDHENMFWYRQDPGLGLRLIYFSYDVKMKEKGDIPEGYSVSREKKERFSLILESASTNQTSMYLCASTWGASGTYEQYFGPGTRLTVT.